These 27 T cell receptor beta chains originate from one sample sequenced in a study of blood T cell repertoires in COVID-19. Profiled with immunoSEQ multiplex PCR; TCRdb holds only in-frame clones, not every one. Of roughly 250,000 clones in the sample, approximately 83% were seen once. Sequenced: peripheral blood. These receptor sequences come from a man aged 50 to 60 with active or convalescent COVID-19.

This chain joins TRBV29-1 and TRBJ2-5, with a possible D match to TRBD2 (6 bases). The CDR3 is 13 residues long. The germline CDR1 and CDR2 sequences are SQVTM and ANQGSEA. V was pared by 0 bases and J by 4 bases, with 9 bases between. This CDR3 is CSVEDSGRETQYF. CDR3 nucleotide sequence: TGCAGCGTTGAAGATTCCGGGAGAGAGACCCAGTACTTC.

V usage is TRBV2 and J usage is TRBJ1-5, with unresolved D. CDR1 and CDR2 (germline): SNHLY, FYNNEI. V lost 7 bases and J lost 8, with 15 bases in between. The CDR3 has 13 residues. The CDR3 region is CASNLRGMEPQHF. DNA of the CDR3: TGTGCCAGCAACCTGCGGGGAATGGAGCCCCAGCATTTT.

The chain joins TRBV7-6 to TRBJ2-5; no definite D call. Trimming took 1 base from V and 1 from J, leaving 4 bases between them. The CDR3 consists of 13 residues. Germline V gene sequence: CDR1 SGHVS, CDR2 FNYEAQ. CDR3 nucleotides: TGTGCCAGCAGCTTAGTGGCCCAAGAGACCCAGTACTTC. This translates into CASSLVAQETQYF.

The genes are TRBV2 and TRBJ1-4, with 8 bases lining up with TRBD1. This CDR3 spans 13 amino acids. J gave up 5 bases and V 7 bases, and 3 bases lay outside the gene matches. The germline gives CDR1 SNHLY, CDR2 FYNNEI. The CDR3 DNA reads as TGTGCCAGCACCGGACAGGGAAATGAAAAACTGTTTTTT. Protein product: CASTGQGNEKLFF. Supplemented by reference TRBV2 and TRBJ1-4, the full variable domain reads EPEVTQTPSHQVTQMGQEVILRCVPISNHLYFYWYRQILGQKVEFLVSFYNNEISEKSEIFDDQFSVERPDGSNFTLKIRSTKLEDSAMYFCASTGQGNEKLFFGSGTQLSVL.

This clone has just one count. This chain connects TRBV5-6 to TRBJ2-2; 9 bases agree with TRBD2. CDR1 SGHDT and CDR2 YYEEEE come from the germline V gene. This CDR3 comprises 16 residues. With V trimmed by 2 bases and J by 2 bases, 4 bases remained unmatched. The CDR3 loop is CASSFLAGLNTGELFF. The CDR3 coding sequence is TGTGCCAGCAGCTTTCTAGCGGGGCTAAACACCGGGGAGCTGTTTTTT.

The rearrangement joins TRBV9 to TRBJ2-2, with TRBD2 matching over 9 bases. With V trimmed by 0 bases and J by 1 base, 1 base remained unmatched. CDR1 SGDLS and CDR2 YYNGEE come from the germline V gene. This CDR3 spans 16 amino acids. Here the CDR3 reads CASSVELAGNTGELFF. In DNA form, the CDR3 reads TGTGCCAGCAGCGTAGAACTAGCGGGGAACACCGGGGAGCTGTTTTTT.

This chain connects TRBV4-1 to TRBJ2-1, with a weak D call TRBD1 (5 bases). Trimming removed 5 bases at V and 6 bases at J, with 20 bases between. The CDR3 loop spans 16 amino acids. CDR1 is MGHRA, CDR2 YSYEKL, per germline. CDR3 protein: CASSYPQGMVSNEQFF. The CDR3 nucleotides read TGCGCCAGCAGCTACCCGCAGGGAATGGTGTCCAATGAGCAGTTCTTC.

This rearrangement joins TRBV15 to TRBJ2-3; TRBD2 aligns across 12 bases. V shed 5 bases, J shed 5 bases, and the junction held 5 bases outside the gene matches. This CDR3 has 15 amino acids. Germline V gene data show CDR1 as LNHNV and CDR2 as YYDKDF (reference sequence). The CDR3 sequence is CATSSRTSGEDTQYF. CDR3 DNA: TGTGCCACCAGCTCCCGGACTAGCGGGGAAGATACGCAGTATTTT.

The rearrangement uses TRBV2 and TRBJ2-1, with 10 bases that match TRBD2. CDR3 size: 16 residues. CDR1 is SNHLY, CDR2 FYNNEI, per germline. V was pared by 4 bases and J by 0 bases, with 3 bases of the junction left unmatched. In DNA, the CDR3 is TGTGCCAGCAGTGCTAGCGGGGGCAGCTCCTACAATGAGCAGTTCTTC. Translated, it gives CASSASGGSSYNEQFF.

CDR3 amino acids: CASSQEDREREQYF. The CDR3 region has the DNA TGTGCCAGCAGCCAAGAAGACAGGGAGAGGGAGCAGTACTTC. The genes are TRBV3-1 (or the pseudogene TRBV3-2) and TRBJ2-7; 7 nucleotides match TRBD1. The CDR3 runs to 14 residues. In germline, CDR1 is LGHDT, CDR2 YNNKEL (reference sequence). V lost 0 bases to trimming and J lost 7 bases; unmatched junction nucleotides: 6.

The chain recombines TRBV30 with TRBJ2-3; D might be TRBD2 (6 bases). CDR1 and CDR2 (germline): GTSNPN, SVGIG (reference sequence). V lost 5 bases and J lost 0, with 12 bases in between. The CDR3 is 14 residues long. As DNA, the CDR3 is TGTGCCTGGGCACCGGGGACTAGCACAGATACGCAGTATTTT. Protein sequence: CAWAPGTSTDTQYF. The variable domain in full, completed from reference TRBV30 and TRBJ2-3, reads SQTIHQWPATLVQPVGSPLSLECTVEGTSNPNLYWYRQAAGRGLQLLFYSVGIGQISSEVPQNLSASRPQDRQFILSSKKLLLSDSGFYLCAWAPGTSTDTQYFGPGTRLTVL.

This clone occurred once. This sequence joins TRBV24-1 and TRBJ2-1; the match to TRBD2 covers 10 bases. The trim removed 4 bases at V and 8 bases at J, leaving 13 bases unmatched. The CDR3 has 17 amino acids. Per germline, CDR1 KGHDR and CDR2 SFDVKD. The CDR3 sequence: CATSDSSLAGAGDEQFF. CDR3 coding DNA: TGTGCCACCAGTGACTCGTCCCTAGCGGGGGCGGGCGATGAGCAGTTCTTC.

The chain uses TRBV13 and TRBJ2-7; D is possibly TRBD1 (6 bases). There are 13 residues in the CDR3. Germline assignment: CDR1 PRHDT and CDR2 FYEKMQ (reference sequence). Trimming pared 0 bases from V and 3 bases from J, leaving 6 bases between. This CDR3 reads CASSLGRGYEQYF. The CDR3 DNA sequence: TGTGCCAGCAGCTTAGGCAGGGGCTACGAGCAGTACTTC.

Only a few counts were recorded for this clone. The chain joins TRBV5-1 to TRBJ2-1; 14 bases agree with TRBD2. With V trimmed by 2 bases and J by 4 bases, 2 bases remained unmatched. Germline V gives CDR1 SGHRS, CDR2 YFSETQ. The CDR3 covers 16 residues. For the CDR3, the DNA is TGCGCCAGCAGCTTCAGACTAGCGGGGGGGTACAATGAGCAGTTCTTC. Translation: CASSFRLAGGYNEQFF.

The chain recombines TRBV5-5 with TRBJ1-2; maybe TRBD1 (6 bases). Per germline, CDR1 SGHKS and CDR2 YYEKEE (reference sequence). The CDR3 extends over 14 amino acids. Trimming pared 3 bases from V and 0 bases from J, leaving 9 bases between. CDR3 sequence reads: CASSSRGTNYGYTF. CDR3 nucleotide sequence: TGTGCCAGCAGCTCCAGGGGAACTAACTATGGCTACACCTTC. Complete variable domain (other parts from reference TRBV5-5 and TRBJ1-2): DAGVTQSPTHLIKTRGQQVTLRCSPISGHKSVSWYQQVLGQGPQFIFQYYEKEERGRGNFPDRFSARQFPNYSSELNVNALLLGDSALYLCASSSRGTNYGYTFGSGTRLTVV.

This sequence joins TRBV9 and TRBJ1-2; 8 bases line up with TRBD1. With V trimmed by 2 bases and J by 3 bases, 6 bases remained unmatched. Germline lookup yields CDR1 SGDLS and CDR2 YYNGEE. The CDR3 totals 15 residues. CDR3 amino acids: CASSVRQGSDYGYTF. In DNA, the CDR3 is TGTGCCAGCAGCGTGAGACAGGGGTCGGACTATGGCTACACCTTC.

The chain combines TRBV4-2 with TRBJ1-1; D is unresolved. This CDR3 has 12 residues. The V gene lost 7 bases and the J gene lost 7 bases, with 13 bases spanning the gap. Germline V gene sequence: CDR1 LGHNA, CDR2 YNFKEQ. The CDR3 DNA is TGTGCCAGCACCCGGGGAGGGATTGAAGCTTTCTTT. It translates to CASTRGGIEAFF.

This chain links TRBV30 with TRBJ1-3, with D unclear. CDR3 length: 13 amino acids. Looked up from germline, CDR1 is GTSNPN and CDR2 is SVGIG (reference sequence). V was pared by 3 bases and J by 2 bases, with 8 bases between. The CDR3 loop is CAWRPGTGNTIYF. CDR3 nucleotide sequence: TGTGCCTGGAGGCCAGGAACTGGAAACACCATATATTTT.

The V call is TRBV27, the J call TRBJ2-5, with TRBD1 matching over 8 bases. The CDR3 is made up of 14 amino acids. Per the germline V gene, CDR1 is MNHEY and CDR2 is SMNVEV (reference sequence). V shed 10 bases, J shed 4 bases, and the junction held 11 bases outside the gene matches. CDR3 coding DNA: TGTGCCACCGCGCTAGGGACAGGCCGAGAGACCCAGTACTTC. Residues: CATALGTGRETQYF.

The genes are TRBV5-1 and TRBJ1-2, with 11 nucleotides matching TRBD1. This CDR3 has 16 amino acids. Losses at the gene ends were 2 bases for V and 8 bases for J; bases not matched to a gene: 11. Germline-derived CDR1 and CDR2 are SGHRS and YFSETQ. CDR3 loop: CASSFRTGGALGGYTF. CDR3 sequence (DNA): TGCGCCAGCAGCTTTCGGACAGGGGGCGCGTTAGGCGGCTACACCTTC. The full variable domain, its missing parts supplied by reference TRBV5-1 and TRBJ1-2, is KAGVTQTPRYLIKTRGQQVTLSCSPISGHRSVSWYQQTPGQGLQFLFEYFSETQRNKGNFPGRFSGRQFSNSRSEMNVSTLELGDSALYLCASSFRTGGALGGYTFGSGTRLTVV.

The chain is built from TRBV11-2 and TRBJ1-3; 7 bases are a match to TRBD1. Germline assignment: CDR1 SGHAT and CDR2 FQNNGV. With V trimmed by 5 bases and J by 0 bases, 10 bases remained unmatched. CDR3 size: 17 residues. The CDR3 bases are TGTGCCAGCAGCCCCGCGACAGGGACGTTCTCTGGAAACACCATATATTTT. This codes for CASSPATGTFSGNTIYF. Filled out from reference TRBV11-2 and TRBJ1-3, the complete variable domain reads EAGVAQSPRYKIIEKRQSVAFWCNPISGHATLYWYQQILGQGPKLLIQFQNNGVVDDSQLPKDRFSAERLKGVDSTLKIQPAKLEDSAVYLCASSPATGTFSGNTIYFGEGSWLTVV.

This chain links TRBV20-1 with TRBJ1-2; unclear D gene. Germline V CDR1 and CDR2: DFQATT, SNEGSKA (reference sequence). The CDR3 consists of 11 residues. V was clipped by 6 bases and J by 2 bases, with 7 bases between them. CDR3 region: CSAPQNYGYTF. The CDR3 nucleotides are TGCAGTGCCCCACAGAACTATGGCTACACCTTC.

This chain links TRBV5-1 with TRBJ2-7, with a weak D call TRBD1 (7 bases). The V gene's germline CDR1 is SGHRS and CDR2 YFSETQ. V lost 4 bases to trimming and J lost 4 bases, with 18 bases between them. The CDR3 length is 15 residues. CDR3 loop: CASSKEGAGGYEQYF. The DNA of the CDR3 is TGCGCCAGCAGCAAAGAGGGGGCAGGGGGGTACGAGCAGTACTTC. Based on the CDR3 plus reference TRBV5-1 and TRBJ2-7, the full variable domain is KAGVTQTPRYLIKTRGQQVTLSCSPISGHRSVSWYQQTPGQGLQFLFEYFSETQRNKGNFPGRFSGRQFSNSRSEMNVSTLELGDSALYLCASSKEGAGGYEQYFGPGTRLTVT.

The V and J genes are TRBV2 and TRBJ1-1; the D gene is possibly TRBD1 (6 bases). CDR1 is SNHLY and CDR2 is FYNNEI in the germline V gene. V dropped 7 bases and J dropped 4 bases, with 10 bases sitting between them. The CDR3 covers 12 residues. The CDR3 here is CASKPGATEAFF. CDR3 nucleotides: TGTGCCAGCAAGCCAGGGGCCACTGAAGCTTTCTTT. Using reference TRBV2 and TRBJ1-1 for the parts outside the CDR3, the full variable domain is EPEVTQTPSHQVTQMGQEVILRCVPISNHLYFYWYRQILGQKVEFLVSFYNNEISEKSEIFDDQFSVERPDGSNFTLKIRSTKLEDSAMYFCASKPGATEAFFGQGTRLTVV.

This chain joins TRBV7-2 and TRBJ2-3; 15 bases map to TRBD2. V was clipped by 5 bases and J by 4 bases; unmatched bases: 7. CDR1 and CDR2 (germline): SGHTA, FQGNSA. The CDR3 runs 17 residues. The CDR3 spells CASSRGLAGGQADTQYF. The CDR3 DNA follows: TGTGCCAGCAGCCGCGGACTAGCGGGGGGGCAAGCAGATACGCAGTATTTT.

Here the CDR3 DNA reads TGTGCCAGCAGCCAAGTCGGGAACACTGAAGCTTTCTTT. This sequence encodes CASSQVGNTEAFF. This chain connects TRBV3-1 (or the pseudogene TRBV3-2) to TRBJ1-1; D not certain. V lost 1 base to trimming and J lost 1 base, with 4 bases between them. Germline V gene lookup returns CDR1 LGHDT and CDR2 YNNKEL (reference sequence). The CDR3 is 13 residues long.

V and J are TRBV2 and TRBJ1-4; D is ambiguous. The V end was cut by 7 bases, the J end by 6 bases, with 12 bases between. Germline assignment: CDR1 SNHLY and CDR2 FYNNEI. The length of the CDR3 is 13 residues. The CDR3 here is CASNREIDEKLFF. CDR3 in DNA: TGTGCCAGCAATAGGGAGATTGATGAAAAACTGTTTTTT. Looking up the rest from reference TRBV2 and TRBJ1-4 gives the full variable domain: EPEVTQTPSHQVTQMGQEVILRCVPISNHLYFYWYRQILGQKVEFLVSFYNNEISEKSEIFDDQFSVERPDGSNFTLKIRSTKLEDSAMYFCASNREIDEKLFFGSGTQLSVL.